This entry features one TCR beta chain sequence. The data were obtained in a study of T cell repertoires in cytomegalovirus infection. The ends were cut back, 0 bases at V and 6 bases at J, with 12 bases in the middle. The germline V gene encodes CDR1 MNHEY and CDR2 SMNVEV (reference sequence). The CDR3 sequence is 14 residues long. TCRdb re-derived calls from the reads in MiXCR, one entry per CDR3 protein. The table has about 230,000 distinct CDR3 sequences, about 20% seen once. Sequencing was carried out using CD8+ T cells from PBMCs. The chain joins TRBV27 to TRBJ2-7; D possibly corresponds to TRBD1 (5 bases). The origin of this receptor is a human donor in good health (CMV status not recorded). Some clones in this sample may be carry-over from other donors' samples. This CDR3 is CASSLSGVVLEQYF. The CDR3 bases are TGTGCCAGCAGTTTATCAGGGGTCGTGCTCGAGCAGTACTTC.